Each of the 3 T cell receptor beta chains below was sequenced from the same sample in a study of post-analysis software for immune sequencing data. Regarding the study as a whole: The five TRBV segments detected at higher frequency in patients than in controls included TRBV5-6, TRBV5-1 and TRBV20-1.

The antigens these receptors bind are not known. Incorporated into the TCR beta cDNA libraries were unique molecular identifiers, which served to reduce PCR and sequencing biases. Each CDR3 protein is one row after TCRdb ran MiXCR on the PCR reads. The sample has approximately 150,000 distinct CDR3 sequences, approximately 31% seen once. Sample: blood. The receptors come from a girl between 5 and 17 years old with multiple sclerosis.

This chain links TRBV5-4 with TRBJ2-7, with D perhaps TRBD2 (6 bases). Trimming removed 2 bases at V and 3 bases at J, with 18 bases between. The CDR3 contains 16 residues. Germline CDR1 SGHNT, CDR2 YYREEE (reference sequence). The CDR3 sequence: CASSFGTRDLDYEQYF. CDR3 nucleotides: TGTGCCAGCAGCTTCGGTACCCGGGACTTAGACTACGAGCAGTACTTC.

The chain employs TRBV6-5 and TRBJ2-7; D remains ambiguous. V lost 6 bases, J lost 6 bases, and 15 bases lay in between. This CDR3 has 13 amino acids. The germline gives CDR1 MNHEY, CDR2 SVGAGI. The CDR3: CASSPRLWGEQYF. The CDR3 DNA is TGTGCCAGCAGCCCCCGTTTGTGGGGCGAGCAGTACTTC.

The DNA of the CDR3 is TGTGCCAGCAGTTCCCGGGGGCCCTATGAAGCTTTCTTT. Its protein product is CASSSRGPYEAFF. The chain employs TRBV12-3 or TRBV12-4 and TRBJ1-1, with TRBD1 as a possible D gene (6 bases). The CDR3 runs to 13 residues. The germline V and J ends were trimmed by 4 bases and 7 bases, with 13 bases remaining between them.